This entry lists 27 T cell receptor beta chains sequenced from one sample in a study of OX40 agonist ivuxolimab in advanced cancers. Produced via immunoSEQ multiplex PCR; TCRdb's table is partial and in-frame only. Of roughly 13,000 clones in the sample, 85% to 90% are singletons; the top ten hold 6.5% to 8.5%. Sequencing used CD4+ or CD8+ T cells sorted from blood, obtained in a trial of the OX40 agonist ivuxolimab. Receptors originate from an adult with an advanced solid tumor such as melanoma, head and neck, liver or kidney cancer.

This chain uses TRBV9 with TRBJ2-7; the match to TRBD1 covers 7 bases. The CDR3 extends over 15 amino acids. The germline CDR1 and CDR2 sequences are SGDLS and YYNGEE. V was pared by 4 bases and J by 3 bases, with 10 bases of the junction left unmatched. The chain's CDR3 is CASSPGTARHYEQYF. CDR3 in DNA: TGTGCCAGCAGCCCAGGGACAGCCCGGCACTACGAGCAGTACTTC.

V gene TRBV27 combines with J gene TRBJ2-2; the D is unclear. V lost 8 bases to trimming and J lost 2 bases, with 9 bases between them. The CDR3 has 13 residues. Germline V lookup: CDR1 MNHEY, CDR2 SMNVEV (reference sequence). CDR3 nucleotide sequence: TGTGCCAGCCAGGACGTCAACACCGGGGAGCTGTTTTTT. Its protein product is CASQDVNTGELFF.

The count of this clone is one. The chain carries TRBV5-1 and TRBJ2-3, with 7 bases lining up with TRBD1. Per the germline V gene, CDR1 is SGHRS and CDR2 is YFSETQ. J was trimmed by 6 bases and V by 2 bases; bases with no gene match: 9. CDR3 length: 15 residues. CDR3 amino acids: CASSFPDRIGDTQYF. The DNA for the CDR3 is TGCGCCAGCAGCTTTCCGGACAGGATAGGGGATACGCAGTATTTT.

The V call is TRBV6-5, the J call TRBJ1-3; 7 positions match TRBD1. The V gene's germline CDR1 is MNHEY and CDR2 SVGAGI. J gave up 6 bases and V 6 bases, and 5 bases lay outside the gene matches. The CDR3 has 13 residues. The CDR3 here is CASRGTAKNTIYF. CDR3 sequence (DNA): TGTGCCAGCAGGGGGACAGCGAAAAACACCATATATTTT.

This chain links TRBV6-5 with TRBJ1-3; tentative D call: TRBD1 (6 bases). V was cut by 4 bases and J by 2 bases, with 12 bases left in between. This CDR3 region has 15 residues. Germline assignment: CDR1 MNHEY and CDR2 SVGAGI. The CDR3 is CASSLQGSAGNTIYF. The DNA for the CDR3 is TGTGCCAGCAGTTTACAGGGTTCGGCTGGAAACACCATATATTTT.

The chain couples TRBV19 to TRBJ1-5; D gene uncertain. The CDR3 totals 16 residues. The germline V gene has CDR1 LNHDA and CDR2 SQIVND (reference sequence). V gave up 1 base and J gave up 0 bases, with 10 bases separating them. Written as DNA, the CDR3 is TGTGCCAGTAGTATAGGAGGAGTTTATAGCAATCAGCCCCAGCATTTT. Protein product: CASSIGGVYSNQPQHF.

Only a few counts were recorded for this clone. J is TRBJ2-5 and V is TRBV5-1; 9 bases line up with TRBD1. The CDR3 is made up of 14 amino acids. Unmatched junction bases numbered 3, after V lost 6 bases and J lost 0 bases. Germline lookup yields CDR1 SGHRS and CDR2 YFSETQ. CDR3 loop: CASMTGGYQETQYF. CDR3 nucleotide sequence: TGCGCCAGCATGACAGGGGGGTACCAAGAGACCCAGTACTTC.

The CDR3 reads CASRPDRPNTEAFF. Written as DNA, the CDR3 is TGTGCCAGTCGACCGGACAGGCCTAACACTGAAGCTTTCTTT. The chain uses TRBV19 and TRBJ1-1, with 7 bases aligning to TRBD1. Germline loops: CDR1 LNHDA, CDR2 SQIVND (reference sequence). The CDR3 extends over 14 amino acids. The J segment lost 2 bases and the V segment lost 8 bases, leaving 8 bases of the junction unmatched.

The gene calls are TRBV23-1 and TRBJ1-1; D is perhaps TRBD1 (5 bases). TRBV23-1 is an ORF for which the function is uncertain. The V gene lost 11 bases and the J gene lost 1 base, with 17 bases spanning the gap. The CDR3 is made up of 14 amino acids. The DNA for the CDR3 is TGCGCCTGTATACGGACACGGAAGAACACTGAAGCTTTCTTT. Encoded protein: CACIRTRKNTEAFF.

The chain is built from TRBV11-2 and TRBJ2-7, with 8 bases lining up with TRBD1. V shed 4 bases and J 5 bases; nucleotides not matched to a gene: 13. The CDR3 has 16 amino acids. Germline V gene sequence: CDR1 SGHAT, CDR2 FQNNGV. The CDR3: CASSSLRTGSFNEQYF. CDR3 DNA: TGTGCCAGCAGCTCTCTACGGACAGGGTCGTTCAACGAGCAGTACTTC.

The genes are TRBV20-1 and TRBJ1-1; possibly TRBD1 for D (5 bases). Between the trimmed V and J ends, which lost 7 bases and 9 bases, there was a span of 15 bases. CDR3 length: 11 residues. Per the germline V gene, CDR1 is DFQATT and CDR2 is SNEGSKA (reference sequence). In nucleotides, the CDR3 is TGCAGTGGCCAGTCGACAGTGAAAGCTTTCTTT. Protein product: CSGQSTVKAFF.

The genes are TRBV5-1 and TRBJ1-1; D gene ambiguous. The V gene lost 2 bases and the J gene lost 1 base, with 21 bases spanning the gap. The CDR3 contains 18 residues. Germline V gene lookup returns CDR1 SGHRS and CDR2 YFSETQ. CDR3 in amino acids: CASSLYIGLLSENTEAFF. CDR3 in DNA: TGCGCCAGCAGCTTATACATCGGTTTACTCTCTGAGAACACTGAAGCTTTCTTT.

This chain links TRBV7-2 with TRBJ2-5, with 10 bases lining up with TRBD1. The CDR3 is 15 residues long. The V segment lost 4 bases and the J segment 1 base; nucleotides outside the gene matches: 3. The germline V gene encodes CDR1 SGHTA and CDR2 FQGNSA. CDR3 protein: CASSSRDRGQETQYF. For the CDR3, the DNA is TGTGCCAGCAGCTCGCGGGACAGGGGCCAAGAGACCCAGTACTTC.

V usage is TRBV27 and J usage is TRBJ2-1, with 9 nucleotides matching TRBD1. Germline assignment: CDR1 MNHEY and CDR2 SMNVEV (reference sequence). The CDR3 loop spans 15 amino acids. Trimming at V came to 7 bases and at J to 2 bases, leaving 6 bases not matched to a gene. CDR3 nucleotides: TGTGCCAGCAAGGGCGGGACAGGGCCCTACAATGAGCAGTTCTTC. Encoded protein: CASKGGTGPYNEQFF.

This clone has just a few counts. This rearrangement joins TRBV18 to TRBJ1-6; a possible D gene is TRBD1 (5 bases). This CDR3 is built from 17 residues. Germline CDR1 and CDR2: KGHSH and LQKENI. V lost 3 bases, J lost 8 bases, and 20 bases lay in between. Written as DNA, the CDR3 is TGTGCCAGCTCACCCATAACCCTTCTTGGGGGTGATTCACCCCTCCACTTT. Protein product: CASSPITLLGGDSPLHF.

This clone was counted a single time. The V gene is TRBV1, the J gene TRBJ1-1. TRBV1 counts as a pseudogene. CDR3 length: 14 amino acids. Here the CDR3 reads CTSSQARAGGEAFF. In DNA, the CDR3 is TGCACCAGCAGCCAAGCACGGGCCGGGGGTGAAGCTTTCTTT.

V usage is TRBV5-1 and J usage is TRBJ1-2; D may be TRBD1 (5 bases). Per the germline V gene, CDR1 is SGHRS and CDR2 is YFSETQ. Trimming cost V 1 base and J 2 bases, with 18 bases left between them. The CDR3 length is 17 residues. DNA of the CDR3: TGCGCCAGCAGCTTGTCGCAGGGTGGCCTGGAGAACTATGGCTACACCTTC. Translation gives CASSLSQGGLENYGYTF.

This chain joins TRBV6-5 and TRBJ1-6; D remains unclear. V lost 6 bases and J lost 3, with 9 bases in between. Germline CDR1 is MNHEY and CDR2 is SVGAGI. The CDR3 covers 14 residues. CDR3 in amino acids: CASSPGVYNSPLHF. CDR3 bases: TGTGCCAGCAGCCCTGGGGTCTATAATTCACCCCTCCACTTT.

This rearrangement joins TRBV19 to TRBJ2-7; unclear D gene. The CDR3 runs 15 residues. The V and J ends lost 5 bases and 2 bases respectively, with 16 bases between them. In germline, CDR1 is LNHDA, CDR2 SQIVND (reference sequence). CDR3 amino acids: CASSPVTLPTYEQYF. The CDR3, as DNA: TGTGCCAGTAGTCCCGTGACACTTCCCACCTACGAGCAGTACTTC.

The V call is TRBV5-1, the J call TRBJ2-3; perhaps TRBD2 as D (6 bases). V dropped 0 bases and J dropped 2 bases, with 7 bases sitting between them. The CDR3 is 14 residues long. The germline gives CDR1 SGHRS, CDR2 YFSETQ. CDR3 protein: CASSLGRDTDTQYF. Written as DNA, the CDR3 is TGCGCCAGCAGCTTGGGGAGGGACACAGATACGCAGTATTTT.

V usage is TRBV19 and J usage is TRBJ2-1, with 7 bases identical to TRBD1. The CDR3 runs to 17 residues. CDR1 and CDR2 from the germline V gene are LNHDA and SQIVND (reference sequence). Unmatched junction bases numbered 10, after V lost 5 bases and J lost 0 bases. The DNA for the CDR3 is TGTGCCAGTAGTGCGACATATGACAGGGTCTCCTACAATGAGCAGTTCTTC. Amino acids: CASSATYDRVSYNEQFF. Full variable domain (outside the CDR3, taken from reference TRBV19 and TRBJ2-1): DGGITQSPKYLFRKEGQNVTLSCEQNLNHDAMYWYRQDPGQGLRLIYYSQIVNDFQKGDIAEGYSVSREKKESFPLTVTSAQKNPTAFYLCASSATYDRVSYNEQFFGPGTRLTVL.

The rearrangement joins TRBV5-4 to TRBJ1-1, with D maybe TRBD1 (6 bases). The germline V gene encodes CDR1 SGHNT and CDR2 YYREEE (reference sequence). Deletions cut 1 base from V and 4 bases from J, with 20 bases between. The CDR3 is 17 amino acids. For the CDR3, the DNA is TGTGCCAGCAGCTTGTTTTCAGGGGCTACAGCTGGCACTGAAGCTTTCTTT. Its protein product is CASSLFSGATAGTEAFF.

This chain links TRBV10-1 with TRBJ2-3, with D possibly matching TRBD1 (6 bases). The V gene's germline CDR1 is WNHNN and CDR2 SYGVQD (reference sequence). The germline V and J ends were trimmed by 7 bases and 4 bases, with 21 bases remaining between them. CDR3 size: 16 residues. In nucleotides, the CDR3 is TGCGCCAGCAATCCCCAGCAACAGGGAAGCCCAGATACGCAGTATTTT. Encoded protein: CASNPQQQGSPDTQYF.

V gene TRBV23-1 combines with J gene TRBJ2-3; no definite D call. Being an ORF, TRBV23-1 has a function that is uncertain. This CDR3 contains 13 residues. Trimming removed 0 bases from V and 7 bases from J, with 8 bases in between. The CDR3 protein is CASSQSPLHTQYF. The CDR3 region has the DNA TGCGCCAGCAGTCAATCTCCGTTGCATACGCAGTATTTT.

The V and J genes are TRBV6-1 and TRBJ1-5, with 9 bases fitting TRBD1. CDR1 and CDR2 from the germline V gene are MNHNS and SASEGT. This CDR3 is 15 amino acids long. The ends lost 2 bases at V and 6 bases at J; junction bases unmatched: 5. CDR3 DNA sequence: TGTGCCAGCAGTGAAAACGGACAGGGGCTTCAGCCCCAGCATTTT. It yields the protein CASSENGQGLQPQHF.

The V gene is TRBV5-4, the J gene TRBJ2-1; D is uncertain. CDR3 length: 13 residues. Trimming shortened V by 4 bases and J by 3 bases, and 8 bases separated the two germline ends. CDR1 and CDR2 from the germline V gene are SGHNT and YYREEE (reference sequence). Written as DNA, the CDR3 is TGTGCCAGCAGCCTCTGGAGCTACAATGAGCAGTTCTTC. Amino acid sequence: CASSLWSYNEQFF.

In its sample, this clone was seen once. The junction departs from germline at one end; a sequencing error may be responsible. This sample also contains other DNA sequences that code for the same CDR3. V and J are TRBV12-5 and TRBJ1-1, with TRBD1 matching 7 bases. Germline V gene lookup returns CDR1 LGHNT and CDR2 FRNRAP. The CDR3 covers 15 residues. As DNA, the CDR3 is TGCGCTAGTGGTTTGACAGGGAGGGGGAACACTGAAGCTTTCTTT. Translating gives CASGLTGRGNTEAFF.